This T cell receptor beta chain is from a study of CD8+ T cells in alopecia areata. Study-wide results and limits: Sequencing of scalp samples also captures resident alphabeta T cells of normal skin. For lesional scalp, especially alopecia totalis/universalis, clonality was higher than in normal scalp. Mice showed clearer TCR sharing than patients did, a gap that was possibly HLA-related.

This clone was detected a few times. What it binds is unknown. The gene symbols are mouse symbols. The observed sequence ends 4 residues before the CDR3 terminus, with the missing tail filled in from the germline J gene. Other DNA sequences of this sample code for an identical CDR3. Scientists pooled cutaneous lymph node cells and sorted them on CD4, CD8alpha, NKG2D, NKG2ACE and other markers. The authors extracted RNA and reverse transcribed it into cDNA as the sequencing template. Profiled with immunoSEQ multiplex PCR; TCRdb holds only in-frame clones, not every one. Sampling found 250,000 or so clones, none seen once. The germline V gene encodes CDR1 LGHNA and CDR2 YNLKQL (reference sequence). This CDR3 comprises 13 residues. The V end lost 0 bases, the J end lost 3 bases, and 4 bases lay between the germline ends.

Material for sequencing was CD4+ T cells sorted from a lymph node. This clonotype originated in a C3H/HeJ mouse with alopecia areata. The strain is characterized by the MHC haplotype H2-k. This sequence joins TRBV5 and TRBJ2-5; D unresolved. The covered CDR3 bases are TGTGCCAGCAGCCAAGAGGGTCAAGAC. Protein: CASSQEGQD. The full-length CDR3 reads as CASSQEGQDTQYF.